The 18 T cell receptor beta chains presented below share a single source sample, sequenced in a study of shared clonotypes between healthy human individuals. TCRdb's table, derived via immunoSEQ multiplex PCR, lists solely in-frame clones and lacks some. Here the sample spans some 480,000 clones, approximately 79% being singletons. Source material: PBMCs. The source is a woman in her 40s in good health. Some clones in this sample may be carry-over from other donors' samples.

The J gene is TRBJ2-1, the V gene TRBV10-2, with no clear D. This CDR3 spans 13 amino acids. The germline gives CDR1 WSHSY, CDR2 SAAADI. The ends were cut back, 5 bases at V and 3 bases at J, with 8 bases in the middle. CDR3 nucleotides: TGCGCCAGCAGTAGTCGGGTCTACAATGAGCAGTTCTTC. Protein: CASSSRVYNEQFF.

The V gene is TRBV4-3, the J gene TRBJ2-1; D remains ambiguous. CDR3 length: 15 amino acids. Germline assignment: CDR1 LGHNA and CDR2 YSLEER. V was cut by 4 bases and J by 0 bases, with 10 bases left in between. The CDR3, as DNA: TGCGCCAGCAGCCCCCGCTCAATCTCCTACAATGAGCAGTTCTTC. Translating gives CASSPRSISYNEQFF.

This chain joins TRBV6-1 and TRBJ2-3, with a possible D match to TRBD2 (5 bases). CDR3 length: 15 residues. V gave up 1 base and J gave up 8 bases, with 16 bases separating them. The germline V gene has CDR1 MNHNS and CDR2 SASEGT. The CDR3 sequence: CASSEGAGTAGTQYF. CDR3 nucleotides: TGTGCCAGCAGTGAAGGAGCAGGTACGGCGGGTACGCAGTATTTT.

This rearrangement joins TRBV7-2 to TRBJ2-2; D is ambiguous. The CDR3 runs to 14 residues. Germline-derived CDR1 and CDR2 are SGHTA and FQGNSA. Trimming took 5 bases from V and 5 from J, leaving 12 bases between them. Here the CDR3 DNA reads TGTGCCAGCAGCCCGCGAACCCTAACCGGGGAGCTGTTTTTT. Amino acid sequence: CASSPRTLTGELFF.

The V gene is TRBV19, the J gene TRBJ1-2; TRBD1 is a possible D gene (6 bases). Trimming shortened V by 6 bases and J by 7 bases, and 30 bases separated the two germline ends. The CDR3 consists of 18 residues. The germline V gene encodes CDR1 LNHDA and CDR2 SQIVND (reference sequence). The CDR3 region is CASSDTGTRSPAVGGYTF. CDR3 sequence (DNA): TGTGCCAGTAGCGATACTGGGACAAGAAGTCCGGCTGTCGGTGGCTACACCTTC.

The chain links TRBV7-3 to TRBJ2-5; no definite D call. The CDR3 is 15 amino acids. V lost 5 bases and J 5 bases, leaving 18 bases between the germline ends. Germline V gene data show CDR1 as SGHTA and CDR2 as FQGTGA. CDR3 DNA: TGTGCCAGCAGCCCACGCGGTTCGGCAGACGAGACCCAGTACTTC. Its translation: CASSPRGSADETQYF.

This chain uses TRBV5-6 with TRBJ2-7; 11 nucleotides line up with TRBD1. Trimming cost V 6 bases and J 2 bases; bases outside gene matches: 19. Germline CDR1 and CDR2: SGHDT and YYEEEE. The CDR3 is 19 residues long. The CDR3 region has the DNA TGTGCCAGCACCTCCTTATTGGGACAGGGGGACCTGGGAGCCTACGAGCAGTACTTC. Translating it yields CASTSLLGQGDLGAYEQYF.

This clone appeared many times. The V call is TRBV7-8, the J call TRBJ2-6; weak D call: TRBD1 (6 bases). The CDR3 runs 18 residues. CDR1 and CDR2 (germline): SGHVS, FQNEAQ. V was clipped by 1 base and J by 2 bases, with 15 bases between them. The CDR3 sequence is CASSLGGRGRTGANVLTF. CDR3 DNA: TGTGCCAGCAGCTTAGGGGGCAGGGGACGGACTGGGGCCAACGTCCTGACTTTC.

This clone appeared a single time. This chain connects TRBV5-1 to TRBJ2-7, with 7 bases lining up with TRBD2. Germline assignment: CDR1 SGHRS and CDR2 YFSETQ. This CDR3 spans 14 amino acids. V shed 2 bases, J shed 5 bases, and the junction held 7 bases outside the gene matches. CDR3 amino acids: CASSFEGGLDEQYF. The CDR3 region has the DNA TGCGCCAGCAGCTTTGAGGGAGGGCTCGACGAGCAGTACTTC.

The chain couples TRBV19 to TRBJ2-7; 7 nucleotides match TRBD1. With 4 bases clipped from V and 3 bases from J, the junction kept 3 bases outside the gene matches. Germline values: CDR1 LNHDA, CDR2 SQIVND (reference sequence). This CDR3 comprises 13 residues. CDR3 protein: CASSRDRDYEQYF. CDR3 nucleotide sequence: TGTGCCAGTAGTAGAGACAGGGACTACGAGCAGTACTTC.

About this clone itself: This likely traces to a read error, being one base from a far larger clone. Distinct nucleotide sequences in the sample also encode this CDR3. The genes are TRBV9 and TRBJ1-1; D call uncertain. Germline CDR1 and CDR2: SGDLS and YYNGEE. The CDR3 contains 13 residues. Here the CDR3 reads CASSVGSGTEAFF. In DNA, the CDR3 is TGTGCCAGCAGTGTAGGATCGGGGACTGAAGCTTTCTTT. The entire variable domain, with the rest obtained from reference TRBV9 and TRBJ1-1, is as follows: DSGVTQTPKHLITATGQRVTLRCSPRSGDLSVYWYQQSLDQGLQFLIQYYNGEERAKGNILERFSAQQFPDLHSELNLSSLELGDSALYFCASSVGSGTEAFFGQGTRLTVV.

The V call is TRBV6-5, the J call TRBJ1-1; D ambiguous. CDR3 length: 12 residues. CDR1 and CDR2 (germline): MNHEY, SVGAGI. Trimming left V 7 bases short and J 0 bases short, with 6 bases between. CDR3 bases: TGTGCCAGCACCAATCTGAACACTGAAGCTTTCTTT. Protein product: CASTNLNTEAFF.

This chain joins TRBV6-1 and TRBJ2-7, with TRBD2 as a possible D gene (5 bases). This CDR3 comprises 11 residues. Trimming cost V 8 bases and J 2 bases, with 7 bases left between them. Per the germline V gene, CDR1 is MNHNS and CDR2 is SASEGT. The CDR3 sequence is CASGGPYEQYF. CDR3 nucleotides: TGTGCCAGCGGCGGGCCCTACGAGCAGTACTTC.

V gene TRBV20-1 combines with J gene TRBJ2-1; D uncertain. Between the trimmed V and J ends, which lost 4 bases and 4 bases, there was a span of 5 bases. This CDR3 is 11 amino acids long. Germline assignment: CDR1 DFQATT and CDR2 SNEGSKA (reference sequence). The CDR3 nucleotides read TGCAGTGCTAAGGCTTACAATGAGCAGTTCTTC. Encoded protein: CSAKAYNEQFF.

The chain has TRBV7-6 and TRBJ2-1; unclear D gene. With 1 base removed from V and 8 bases from J, the gap between germline ends came to 12 bases. CDR1 and CDR2 from the germline V gene are SGHVS and FNYEAQ. The CDR3 sequence is 14 residues long. CDR3 bases: TGTGCCAGCAGCTTAGGCTCACTGTGGGATGAGCAGTTCTTC. Its translation: CASSLGSLWDEQFF.

The chain uses TRBV5-6 and TRBJ2-7, with 9 bases aligning to TRBD2. The CDR3 is 13 amino acids. Germline V gene sequence: CDR1 SGHDT, CDR2 YYEEEE. V shed 4 bases, J shed 8 bases, and the junction held 7 bases outside the gene matches. In nucleotides, the CDR3 is TGTGCCAGCAGCCAGCGGGAGGCTGAAAAGCAGTACTTC. Its translation is CASSQREAEKQYF.

This clone was found many times. The rearrangement joins TRBV28 to TRBJ2-2, with TRBD2 identical over 10 bases. Trimming at V came to 3 bases and at J to 2 bases, leaving 6 bases not matched to a gene. The germline V gene encodes CDR1 MDHEN and CDR2 SYDVKM. CDR3 length equals 17 residues. The CDR3 region has the DNA TGTGCCAGCAGTTTCTCTCGGACTAGCGGTAACACCGGGGAGCTGTTTTTT. Translation: CASSFSRTSGNTGELFF.

Worth noting for this clone: Different DNA sequences within this sample yield the same CDR3. The V gene is TRBV5-1, the J gene TRBJ1-1; 11 positions agree with TRBD1. V dropped 4 bases and J dropped 4; count of bases not matched to a gene: 3. The V gene's germline CDR1 is SGHRS and CDR2 YFSETQ. The CDR3 consists of 14 residues. The CDR3 region is CASSGTGGGTEAFF. The CDR3 DNA sequence: TGCGCCAGCAGCGGGACAGGGGGTGGCACTGAAGCTTTCTTT.